A selection of T cell receptor beta chains follows, all from one sample in a study of T-cell reconstitution after alpha-beta-depleted transplantation in children. TCRdb re-called the PCR reads with MiXCR, one entry per CDR3 protein. This sample yields some 350,000 distinct CDR3 sequences, of which under 20% are seen a single time; just over 40% belongs to the top ten. The sequenced sample was PBMCs, mostly from graft donor cells, obtained 360 days after TCRalphabeta/CD19-depleted stem cell transplant. These TCRs come from a male patient between 2 and 9 years old who had a stem cell transplant for acute lymphoblastic leukemia, so the T cells may come from the graft donor. Each CDR3 is given with its conserved first and last residue. The D gene is left open where the match is weak. Clone size is given for some rows only: seen once, a few or many times, or a class if the clone is expanded.

>TRBV5-5|many|-|TRBJ1-2
TGTGCCAGCAGCTCCAGGACACTCCTTTATGCATATGGCTACACCTTC
CASSSRTLLYAYGYTF
>TRBV7-8|many|TRBD2|TRBJ2-1
TGTGCCAGCAGCCCCATCCTAGCGGGGGTTCACAATGAGCAGTTCTTC
CASSPILAGVHNEQFF
>TRBV5-1|-|-|TRBJ1-1
TGCGCCAGCAGCTTGAACAGGCTGAACACTGAAGCTTTCTTT
CASSLNRLNTEAFF
>TRBV28|many|TRBD1|TRBJ2-7
TGTGCCAGCCGCCGGAGGACAGGAGATCGCTACGAGCAGTACTTC
CASRRRTGDRYEQYF
>TRBV3-1|-|-|TRBJ2-3
TGTGCCAGCAGCCAAGAGGTCTCGCCGTCAGATACGCAGTATTTT
CASSQEVSPSDTQYF
>TRBV15|-|TRBD1|TRBJ2-7
TGTGCCACCAGCAGAGGGGCCCGGACAGGGTCCCCCGGCGAGCAGTACTTC
CATSRGARTGSPGEQYF
>TRBV7-9|few|TRBD2|TRBJ2-1
TGTGCCAGCAGCTTAGGGTCGCTAGCGGGAGTGAGCTCCTACAATGAGCAGTTCTTC
CASSLGSLAGVSSYNEQFF
>TRBV20-1|-|-|TRBJ2-2
TGCAGTGCTAGATCTCGTGGGAACACCGGGGAGCGGTTTTTT
CSARSRGNTGERFF
>TRBV24-1|few|-|TRBJ2-1
TGTGCCACCAGAGATGCGGGTGATGAGCAGTTCTTC
CATRDAGDEQFF
>TRBV28|many|-|TRBJ1-1
TGTGCCAGCAGTTTTAACACTGAAGCTTTCTTT
CASSFNTEAFF
>TRBV28|few|TRBD2|TRBJ2-1
TGTGCCAGCAGTTTATTAACGTGGGAGGGCCCCTACAATGAGCAGTTCTTC
CASSLLTWEGPYNEQFF
>TRBV18|-|-|TRBJ1-3
TGTGCCAGCTCACCACGGCAGTCCTCTGGAAACACCATATATTTT
CASSPRQSSGNTIYF
>TRBV4-2|-|-|TRBJ1-5
TGTGCCAGCAGCCAAGGAATTTCGGGACATCAGCCCCAGCATTTT
CASSQGISGHQPQHF
>TRBV6-2/TRBV6-3|many|TRBD1|TRBJ1-2
TGTGCCAGCACTAAGACAGGGAGTTCCAACTATGGCTACACCTTC
CASTKTGSSNYGYTF
>TRBV12-3/TRBV12-4|few|-|TRBJ1-1
TGTGCCAGCAGTCCCTCCTGGGACGGATACACTGAAGCTTTCTTT
CASSPSWDGYTEAFF
>TRBV4-1|-|-|TRBJ2-5
TGCGCCAGCAGCCAAGAGAGAGGGACCCACTACCAAGAGACCCAGTACTTC
CASSQERGTHYQETQYF
>TRBV7-9|-|TRBD1|TRBJ1-4
TGTGCCAGCAGCTTATCCGGGACAGCTAATGAAAAACTGTTTTTT
CASSLSGTANEKLFF